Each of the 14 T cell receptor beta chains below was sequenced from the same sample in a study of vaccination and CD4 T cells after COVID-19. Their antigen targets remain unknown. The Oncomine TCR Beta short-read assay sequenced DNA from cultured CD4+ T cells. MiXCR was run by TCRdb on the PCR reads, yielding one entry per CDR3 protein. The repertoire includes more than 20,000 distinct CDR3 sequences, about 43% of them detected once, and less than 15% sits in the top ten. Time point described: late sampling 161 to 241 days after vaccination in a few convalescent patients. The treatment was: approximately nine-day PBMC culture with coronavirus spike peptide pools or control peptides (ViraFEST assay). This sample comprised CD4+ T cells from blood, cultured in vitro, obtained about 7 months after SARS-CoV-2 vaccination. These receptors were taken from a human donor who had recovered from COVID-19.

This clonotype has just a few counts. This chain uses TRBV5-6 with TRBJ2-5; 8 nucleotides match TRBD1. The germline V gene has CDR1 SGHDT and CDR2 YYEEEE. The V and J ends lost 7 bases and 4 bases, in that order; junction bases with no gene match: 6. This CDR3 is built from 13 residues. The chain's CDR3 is CASLRTGIETQYF. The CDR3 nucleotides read TGTGCCAGCTTGCGGACAGGGATAGAGACCCAGTACTTC.

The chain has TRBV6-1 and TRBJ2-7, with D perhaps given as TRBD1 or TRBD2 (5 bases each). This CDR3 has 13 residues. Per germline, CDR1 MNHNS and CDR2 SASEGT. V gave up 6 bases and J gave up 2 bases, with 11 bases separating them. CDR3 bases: TGTGCCAGCAGGAAGGGACCGGCCTACGAGCAGTACTTC. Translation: CASRKGPAYEQYF.

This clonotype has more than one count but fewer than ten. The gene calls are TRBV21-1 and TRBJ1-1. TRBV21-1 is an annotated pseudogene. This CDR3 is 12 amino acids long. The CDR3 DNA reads TGTGCCAGCAGCAAAGATTTCACTGAAGCTTTCTTT. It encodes CASSKDFTEAFF.

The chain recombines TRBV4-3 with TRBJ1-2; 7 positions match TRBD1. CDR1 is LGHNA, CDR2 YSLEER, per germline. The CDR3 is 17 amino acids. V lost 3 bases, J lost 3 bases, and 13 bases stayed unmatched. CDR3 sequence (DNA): TGCGCCAGCAGCCAGGCGGGCGCGTTGGGACAGTACTATGGCTACACCTTC. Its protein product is CASSQAGALGQYYGYTF.

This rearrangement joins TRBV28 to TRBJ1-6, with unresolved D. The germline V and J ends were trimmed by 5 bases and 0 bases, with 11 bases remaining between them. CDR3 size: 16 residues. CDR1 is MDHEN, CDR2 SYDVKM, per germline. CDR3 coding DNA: TGTGCCAGCAGTGTCGCTGGGAGCTCCTATAATTCACCCCTCCACTTT. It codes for CASSVAGSSYNSPLHF.

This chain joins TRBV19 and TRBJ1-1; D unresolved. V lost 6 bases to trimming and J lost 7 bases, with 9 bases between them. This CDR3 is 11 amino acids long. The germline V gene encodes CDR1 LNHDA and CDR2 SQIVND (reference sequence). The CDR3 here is CASRHSVEAFF. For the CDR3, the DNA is TGTGCCAGTAGACACAGCGTTGAAGCTTTCTTT.

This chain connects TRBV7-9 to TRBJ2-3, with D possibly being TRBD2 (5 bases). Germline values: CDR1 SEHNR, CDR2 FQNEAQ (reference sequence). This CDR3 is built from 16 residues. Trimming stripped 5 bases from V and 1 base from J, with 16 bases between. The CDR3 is CASSTLGWFGTDTQYF. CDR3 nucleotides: TGTGCCAGCAGCACACTAGGCTGGTTCGGCACAGATACGCAGTATTTT.

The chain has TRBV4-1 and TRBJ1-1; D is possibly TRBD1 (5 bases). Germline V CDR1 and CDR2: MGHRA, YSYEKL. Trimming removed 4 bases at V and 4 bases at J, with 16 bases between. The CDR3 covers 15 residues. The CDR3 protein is CASSRPRVGGTEAFF. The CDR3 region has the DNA TGCGCCAGCAGCCGCCCCAGGGTCGGGGGCACTGAAGCTTTCTTT.

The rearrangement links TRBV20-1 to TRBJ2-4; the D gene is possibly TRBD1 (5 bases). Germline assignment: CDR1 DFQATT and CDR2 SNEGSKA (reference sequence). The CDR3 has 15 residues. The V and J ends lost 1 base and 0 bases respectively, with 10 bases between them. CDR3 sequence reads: CSARGLGEAKNIQYF. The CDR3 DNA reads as TGCAGTGCTAGAGGATTAGGGGAAGCCAAAAACATTCAGTACTTC.

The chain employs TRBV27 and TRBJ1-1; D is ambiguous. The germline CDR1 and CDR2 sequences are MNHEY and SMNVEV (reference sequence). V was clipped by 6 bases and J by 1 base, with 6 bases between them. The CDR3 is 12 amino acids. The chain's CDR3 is CASRQPNTEAFF. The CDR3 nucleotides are TGTGCCAGCAGACAGCCGAACACTGAAGCTTTCTTT.

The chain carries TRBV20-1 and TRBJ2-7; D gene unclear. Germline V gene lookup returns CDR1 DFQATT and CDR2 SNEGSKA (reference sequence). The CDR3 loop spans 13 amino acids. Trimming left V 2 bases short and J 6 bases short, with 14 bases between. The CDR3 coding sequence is TGCAGTGCTAGATCCCCCGAGGTTCTCGAGCAGTACTTC. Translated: CSARSPEVLEQYF.

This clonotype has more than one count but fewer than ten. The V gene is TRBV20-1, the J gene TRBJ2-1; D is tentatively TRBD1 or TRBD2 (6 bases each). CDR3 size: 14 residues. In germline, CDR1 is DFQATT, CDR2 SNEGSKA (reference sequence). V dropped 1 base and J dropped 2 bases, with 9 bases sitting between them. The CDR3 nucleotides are TGCAGTGCTAGAGGGGGGGCCGCCTACAATGAGCAGTTCTTC. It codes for CSARGGAAYNEQFF.

The CDR3 protein is CASSFWGQTEQYF. CDR3 nucleotides: TGTGCCAGCAGCTTTTGGGGACAGACAGAGCAGTACTTC. This sequence joins TRBV7-9 and TRBJ2-7; 7 bases fit TRBD1. The trim removed 3 bases at V and 7 bases at J, leaving 6 bases unmatched. CDR1 is SEHNR and CDR2 is FQNEAQ in the germline V gene (reference sequence). This CDR3 contains 13 residues.

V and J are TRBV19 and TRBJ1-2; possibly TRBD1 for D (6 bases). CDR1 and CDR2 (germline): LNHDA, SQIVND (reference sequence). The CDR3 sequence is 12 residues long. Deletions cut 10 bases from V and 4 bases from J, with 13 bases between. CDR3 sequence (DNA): TGTGCCACCTACAGGGTTGGCTATGGCTACACCTTC. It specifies CATYRVGYGYTF. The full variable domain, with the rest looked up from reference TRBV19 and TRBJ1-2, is DGGITQSPKYLFRKEGQNVTLSCEQNLNHDAMYWYRQDPGQGLRLIYYSQIVNDFQKGDIAEGYSVSREKKESFPLTVTSAQKNPTAFYLCATYRVGYGYTFGSGTRLTVV.